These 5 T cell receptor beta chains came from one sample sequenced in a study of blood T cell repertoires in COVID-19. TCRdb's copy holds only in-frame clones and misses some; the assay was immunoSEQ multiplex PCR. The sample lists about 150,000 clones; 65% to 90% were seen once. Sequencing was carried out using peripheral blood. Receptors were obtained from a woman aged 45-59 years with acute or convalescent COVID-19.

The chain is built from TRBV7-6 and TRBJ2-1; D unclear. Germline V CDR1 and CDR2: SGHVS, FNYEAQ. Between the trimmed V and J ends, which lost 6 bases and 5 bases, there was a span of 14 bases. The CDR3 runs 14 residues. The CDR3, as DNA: TGTGCCAGCAGTCCGACGGAGCAAAACAATGAGCAGTTCTTC. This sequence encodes CASSPTEQNNEQFF.

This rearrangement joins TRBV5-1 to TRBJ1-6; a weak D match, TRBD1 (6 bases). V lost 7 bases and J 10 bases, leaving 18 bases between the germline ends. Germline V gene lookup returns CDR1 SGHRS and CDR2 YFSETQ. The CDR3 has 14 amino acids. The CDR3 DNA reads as TGCGCCAGCTCGCCGAACAGGGACAAGTCACCCCTCCACTTT. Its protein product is CASSPNRDKSPLHF.

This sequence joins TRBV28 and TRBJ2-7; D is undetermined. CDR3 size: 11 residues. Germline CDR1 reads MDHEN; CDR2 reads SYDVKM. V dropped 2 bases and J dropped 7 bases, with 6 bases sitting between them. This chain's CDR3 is CASSLSREQYF. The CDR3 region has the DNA TGTGCCAGCAGTTTAAGCAGGGAGCAGTACTTC.

This CDR3 reads CASIYDRGQPQHF. The CDR3 nucleotides read TGTGCCAGCATTTATGACAGGGGTCAGCCCCAGCATTTT. The chain couples TRBV28 to TRBJ1-5; 8 nucleotides align to TRBD1. CDR1 and CDR2 from the germline V gene are MDHEN and SYDVKM. This CDR3 contains 13 residues. V lost 7 bases and J lost 6; bases outside the gene matches: 5.

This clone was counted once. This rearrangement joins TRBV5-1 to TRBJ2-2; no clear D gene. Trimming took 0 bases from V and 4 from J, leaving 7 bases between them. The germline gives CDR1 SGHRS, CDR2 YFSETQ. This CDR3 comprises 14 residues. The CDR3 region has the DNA TGCGCCAGCAGCTTGGAGGCGGTCACCGGGGAGCTGTTTTTT. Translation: CASSLEAVTGELFF.